This TCR beta chain is drawn from a study of T cells after yellow fever vaccination. TCRdb recomputed calls from the 5' RACE reads with MiXCR, one row per CDR3 protein. The repertoire consists of approximately 300,000 distinct CDR3 sequences, with roughly 7% occurring once and the leading ten covering 15% to 20%. This clonotype was detected ten times or more. Its antigen is still unknown. This CDR3 contains 14 residues. Trimming took 7 bases from V and 5 from J, leaving 12 bases between them. Germline V gives CDR1 SNHLY, CDR2 FYNNEI. General study findings and limits: Most clones from primary vaccination resurfaced after the booster (under 97% CD4, around 90% CD8).

The receptor was isolated from a man younger than 35 who received the YFV17D yellow fever vaccine. J is TRBJ1-6 and V is TRBV2; TRBD1 is a possible D gene (5 bases). The source material was PBMCs, sampled roughly 47 days after the first yellow fever vaccination. CDR3 in amino acids: CASKTDSHNSPLHF. In DNA form, the CDR3 reads TGTGCCAGCAAGACCGACAGCCATAATTCACCCCTCCACTTT.